Listed here are 22 T cell receptor beta chains from one sample, sequenced in a study of shared clonotypes between healthy human individuals. Profiling relied on immunoSEQ multiplex PCR, and the TCRdb table lists in-frame clones only, not all of them. The sample lists 450,000 to 500,000 clones, roughly 80% occurring once. Sequenced input: PBMCs. The receptor set was obtained from a woman aged 40 to 55 in good health. Some clones in this sample may be carry-over from other donors' samples.

V and J are TRBV28 and TRBJ2-4, with D perhaps matching TRBD1 (5 bases). The germline CDR1 and CDR2 sequences are MDHEN and SYDVKM. The CDR3 covers 13 residues. V was cut by 6 bases and J by 6 bases, with 12 bases left in between. CDR3 DNA sequence: TGTGCCAGCAGGACGCTTGGGGCAAACATTCAGTACTTC. Amino acids: CASRTLGANIQYF.

This clone was counted a single time. The V and J genes are TRBV7-2 and TRBJ1-1, with no clear D. The length of the CDR3 is 14 residues. Per the germline V gene, CDR1 is SGHTA and CDR2 is FQGNSA. Between the trimmed V and J ends, which lost 5 bases and 0 bases, there was a span of 10 bases. As DNA, the CDR3 is TGTGCCAGCAGCCAAACTCGACTGAACACTGAAGCTTTCTTT. Translation gives CASSQTRLNTEAFF.

This clone was observed a few times. The J gene is TRBJ1-3, the V gene TRBV5-1; D call uncertain. Germline-derived CDR1 and CDR2 are SGHRS and YFSETQ. V lost 1 base and J 2 bases, leaving 4 bases between the germline ends. The CDR3 is 13 amino acids. CDR3 region: CASSLIPGNTIYF. For the CDR3, the DNA is TGCGCCAGCAGCTTGATCCCTGGAAACACCATATATTTT.

The chain is built from TRBV30 and TRBJ2-1; a weak D match, TRBD2 (5 bases). CDR3 size: 12 residues. The V gene lost 1 base and the J gene lost 12 bases, with 13 bases spanning the gap. The V gene's germline CDR1 is GTSNPN and CDR2 SVGIG (reference sequence). CDR3 DNA sequence: TGTGCCTGGAGTGGGGTTACTAGTACGCAGTTCTTC. Its translation: CAWSGVTSTQFF. Full variable domain (rest looked up from reference TRBV30 and TRBJ2-1): SQTIHQWPATLVQPVGSPLSLECTVEGTSNPNLYWYRQAAGRGLQLLFYSVGIGQISSEVPQNLSASRPQDRQFILSSKKLLLSDSGFYLCAWSGVTSTQFFGPGTRLTVL.

CDR3 loop: CASSRGVRNTEAFF. As DNA, the CDR3 is TGTGCCAGCAGCCGCGGTGTGAGGAACACTGAAGCTTTCTTT. J is TRBJ1-1 and V is TRBV5-5, with D unresolved. From germline, CDR1 is SGHKS and CDR2 YYEKEE (reference sequence). The CDR3 consists of 14 residues. V was clipped by 4 bases and J by 1 base, with 11 bases between them.

This clone is a singleton in its sample. Other DNA variants within this sample encode the same CDR3. The J gene is TRBJ2-3, the V gene TRBV9, with D unclear. V shed 0 bases and J shed 1 base, with 3 bases lying between them. The germline V gene has CDR1 SGDLS and CDR2 YYNGEE. The CDR3 loop spans 13 amino acids. CDR3 amino acids: CASSVVGTDTQYF. The CDR3, as DNA: TGTGCCAGCAGCGTAGTCGGCACAGATACGCAGTATTTT.

V is TRBV7-9 and J is TRBJ2-7, with 13 bases fitting TRBD2. J was trimmed by 5 bases and V by 5 bases; bases with no gene match: 9. The V gene's germline CDR1 is SEHNR and CDR2 FQNEAQ (reference sequence). CDR3 size: 16 residues. The CDR3, as DNA: TGTGCCAGCAGCCCCCCTGGACTAGCGGGAGATCACGAGCAGTACTTC. It is translated as CASSPPGLAGDHEQYF.

This chain connects TRBV7-3 to TRBJ2-1; D gene ambiguous. From germline, CDR1 is SGHTA and CDR2 FQGTGA. V was cut by 2 bases and J by 5 bases, with 7 bases left in between. The CDR3 consists of 13 residues. As DNA, the CDR3 is TGTGCCAGCAGCTTATCAGTAGACAATGAGCAGTTCTTC. This translates into CASSLSVDNEQFF.

V usage is TRBV28 and J usage is TRBJ2-3; 12 bases fit TRBD2. CDR3 size: 16 residues. Germline V gene data show CDR1 as MDHEN and CDR2 as SYDVKM. Trimming cost V 6 bases and J 4 bases; bases outside gene matches: 8. CDR3 nucleotide sequence: TGTGCCAGCAGCCGAAGGACTAGCGGGATATCAGATACGCAGTATTTT. It encodes CASSRRTSGISDTQYF.

This chain connects TRBV4-3 to TRBJ2-1; 8 bases match TRBD1. The CDR3 totals 15 residues. Per germline, CDR1 LGHNA and CDR2 YSLEER. J gave up 7 bases and V 0 bases, and 5 bases lay outside the gene matches. CDR3 protein: CASSQDITGGNEQFF. The CDR3 coding sequence is TGCGCCAGCAGCCAAGATATTACAGGGGGTAATGAGCAGTTCTTC.

The chain uses TRBV6-1 and TRBJ2-7; TRBD1 aligns across 9 bases. Germline V gene sequence: CDR1 MNHNS, CDR2 SASEGT. V was pared by 3 bases and J by 6 bases, with 12 bases of the junction left unmatched. This CDR3 region has 16 residues. DNA of the CDR3: TGTGCCAGCAGTGAGCTCCGACCGGGACAGGGCCCCGAGCAGTACTTC. This codes for CASSELRPGQGPEQYF.

The V gene is TRBV11-3, the J gene TRBJ2-5, with TRBD2 matching 13 bases. The germline gives CDR1 SGHNT, CDR2 YENEEA. The CDR3 is made up of 15 amino acids. Trimming took 5 bases from V and 4 from J; bases not matched to a gene: 4. The CDR3 spells CASSPGTSGIETQYF. The CDR3 DNA reads as TGTGCCAGCAGCCCAGGGACTAGCGGGATAGAGACCCAGTACTTC.

This clone came up once. Additional DNA sequences in this sample encode the identical CDR3. The V gene is TRBV28, the J gene TRBJ1-4, with TRBD1 matching over 8 bases. Germline loops: CDR1 MDHEN, CDR2 SYDVKM. Germline trimming cut 6 bases from V and 8 bases from J; bases unmatched to any gene: 8. This CDR3 has 14 amino acids. This CDR3 is CASSLQGGNEKLFF. The DNA for the CDR3 is TGTGCCAGCAGCCTACAGGGGGGGAACGAAAAACTGTTTTTT.

The table lists this clone with many counts. The V gene is TRBV29-1, the J gene TRBJ1-2; no reliable D call. Germline V gene sequence: CDR1 SQVTM, CDR2 ANQGSEA. CDR3 size: 11 residues. V was pared by 1 base and J by 8 bases, with 8 bases between. The CDR3 is CSVEVEQGYTF. In nucleotides, the CDR3 is TGCAGCGTTGAAGTTGAGCAGGGCTACACCTTC.

The J gene is TRBJ2-1, the V gene TRBV4-3; D gene ambiguous. From germline, CDR1 is LGHNA and CDR2 YSLEER. The V end lost 3 bases, the J end lost 8 bases, and 17 bases lay between the germline ends. CDR3 length: 15 residues. CDR3 sequence (DNA): TGCGCCAGCAGCCAGACCATATCACGGGTCGATGAGCAGTTCTTC. Translating gives CASSQTISRVDEQFF.

This clone was seen many times. J is TRBJ2-2 and V is TRBV19, with D possibly matching TRBD1 (7 bases). The germline V gene has CDR1 LNHDA and CDR2 SQIVND (reference sequence). The CDR3 runs to 14 residues. Trimming removed 1 base from V and 5 bases from J, with 8 bases in between. CDR3 residues: CASSIAGGTGELFF. The DNA for the CDR3 is TGTGCCAGTAGTATAGCAGGGGGGACCGGGGAGCTGTTTTTT.

The chain employs TRBV27 and TRBJ2-1, with 8 positions matching TRBD2. Germline V gene lookup returns CDR1 MNHEY and CDR2 SMNVEV (reference sequence). Germline trimming cut 6 bases from V and 4 bases from J; bases unmatched to any gene: 8. The CDR3 consists of 15 residues. CDR3 DNA: TGTGCCAGCAGCCCCGGGGGGGAACCATACAATGAGCAGTTCTTC. Residues: CASSPGGEPYNEQFF.

V gene TRBV6-1 combines with J gene TRBJ1-5, with D hard to call. V was pared by 5 bases and J by 6 bases, with 14 bases between. The germline V gene has CDR1 MNHNS and CDR2 SASEGT. CDR3 length: 14 residues. CDR3 region: CASSLGSMGQPQHF. DNA of the CDR3: TGTGCCAGCAGTTTGGGAAGCATGGGTCAGCCCCAGCATTTT.

This chain links TRBV27 with TRBJ1-4, with D hard to call. Germline V lookup: CDR1 MNHEY, CDR2 SMNVEV (reference sequence). V lost 6 bases, J lost 7 bases, and 15 bases lay in between. This CDR3 is built from 14 residues. The CDR3 DNA reads TGTGCCAGCAGACCCCGGGGAGAGAGTGAAAAACTGTTTTTT. Translating it yields CASRPRGESEKLFF.

The chain couples TRBV7-8 to TRBJ1-5, with D possibly matching TRBD1 (6 bases). V lost 5 bases and J 1 base, leaving 9 bases between the germline ends. The CDR3 runs 14 residues. The germline gives CDR1 SGHVS, CDR2 FQNEAQ. CDR3 residues: CASSRTGSNQPQHF. The DNA of the CDR3 is TGTGCCAGCAGCCGCACAGGGAGCAATCAGCCCCAGCATTTT.

For this clone: The sample carries other DNA sequences with the same CDR3. The J gene is TRBJ2-7, the V gene TRBV20-1; D ambiguous. Trimming took 6 bases from V and 1 from J, leaving 7 bases between them. There are 11 residues in the CDR3. Germline values: CDR1 DFQATT, CDR2 SNEGSKA (reference sequence). The CDR3 nucleotides are TGCAGTGCCCGTGCTTCCTACGAGCAGTACTTC. This codes for CSARASYEQYF.

CDR3 protein: CASSLEGHPYGYTF. The CDR3 DNA follows: TGCGCCAGCAGCTTGGAGGGGCACCCCTATGGCTACACCTTC. The chain joins TRBV5-1 to TRBJ1-2; tentatively, D is TRBD1 (5 bases). There are 14 residues in the CDR3. CDR1 is SGHRS, CDR2 YFSETQ, per germline. V lost 0 bases and J 4 bases, leaving 10 bases between the germline ends. Full variable domain (rest looked up from reference TRBV5-1 and TRBJ1-2): KAGVTQTPRYLIKTRGQQVTLSCSPISGHRSVSWYQQTPGQGLQFLFEYFSETQRNKGNFPGRFSGRQFSNSRSEMNVSTLELGDSALYLCASSLEGHPYGYTFGSGTRLTVV.